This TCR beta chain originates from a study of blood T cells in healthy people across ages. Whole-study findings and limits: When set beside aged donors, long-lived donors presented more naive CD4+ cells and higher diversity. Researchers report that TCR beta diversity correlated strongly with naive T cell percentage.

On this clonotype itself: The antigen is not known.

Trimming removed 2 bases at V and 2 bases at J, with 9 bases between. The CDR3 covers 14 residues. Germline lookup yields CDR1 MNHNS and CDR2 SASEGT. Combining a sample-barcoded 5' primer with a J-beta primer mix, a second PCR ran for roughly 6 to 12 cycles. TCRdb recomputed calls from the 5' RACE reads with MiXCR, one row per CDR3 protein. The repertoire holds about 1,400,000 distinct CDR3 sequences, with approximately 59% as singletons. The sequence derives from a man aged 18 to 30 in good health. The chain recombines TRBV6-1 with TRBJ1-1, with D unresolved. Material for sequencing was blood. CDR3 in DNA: TGTGCCAGCAGTGAATTAGGCACAAACACTGAAGCTTTCTTT. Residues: CASSELGTNTEAFF.